The 18 T cell receptor beta chains in this list originate from one sample, sequenced in a study of post-analysis software for immune sequencing data. Notes on the study in general: A handful of TRBV segments, including TRBV5-6, TRBV5-1 and TRBV20-1, were more frequent in patients than controls.

Built from TCR beta cDNA, the libraries had unique molecular identifiers in them. TCRdb reprocessed the PCR reads with MiXCR, giving one entry per CDR3 protein. The sample lists roughly 170,000 distinct CDR3 sequences, approximately 31% occurring once. What these receptors recognize is not known. Sequencing used blood. Every receptor here comes from a girl aged 5 to 17 with multiple sclerosis.

As for this clonotype: One base away lies a much larger clone, so this may be a sequencing read error. The chain combines TRBV4-1 with TRBJ2-1; possible D gene TRBD1, 6 bases. The J call may be incorrect, as the DNA end agrees better with TRBJ2-7. The CDR3 consists of 17 residues. The germline V gene encodes CDR1 MGHRA and CDR2 YSYEKL. CDR3 nucleotide sequence: TGCGCCAGCAGCCACCCAACGGACAGCGATCTCTACAATGAGCAGTACTTC. Protein product: CASSHPTDSDLYNEQYF.

The table lists this clonotype with many counts. V gene TRBV29-1 combines with J gene TRBJ1-2; D is uncertain. V lost 7 bases and J 8 bases, leaving 17 bases between the germline ends. Germline-derived CDR1 and CDR2 are SQVTM and ANQGSEA. The CDR3 length is 12 residues. The CDR3 sequence: CSANTVLGGYTF. In DNA form, the CDR3 reads TGCAGCGCCAACACTGTCCTGGGGGGCTACACCTTC.

As for this clonotype: Without the conserved terminal phenylalanine or tryptophan, this CDR3 likely stems from a read error. This sequence joins TRBV7-2 and TRBJ2-1; 15 bases map to TRBD2. Germline trimming cut 1 base from V and 7 bases from J; bases unmatched to any gene: 2. The CDR3 has 16 residues. Germline CDR1 reads SGHTA; CDR2 reads FQGNSA. CDR3 sequence reads: CASSLGGTSGRNEQFV. In DNA, the CDR3 is TGTGCCAGCAGCTTAGGTGGGACTAGCGGGAGGAATGAGCAGTTCGTC.

The chain uses TRBV11-2 and TRBJ2-1, with 12 bases fitting TRBD2. J gave up 0 bases and V 6 bases, and 3 bases lay outside the gene matches. Looked up from germline, CDR1 is SGHAT and CDR2 is FQNNGV. The CDR3 has 16 residues. The CDR3 sequence is CASRPSGRASYNEQFF. CDR3 in DNA: TGTGCCAGCAGACCTAGCGGGAGGGCCTCCTACAATGAGCAGTTCTTC.

The V call is TRBV5-4, the J call TRBJ2-7; tentative D call: TRBD2 (6 bases). This CDR3 has 15 amino acids. V was shortened by 1 base and J by 5 bases, with 16 bases between the two germline ends. Per the germline V gene, CDR1 is SGHNT and CDR2 is YYREEE (reference sequence). CDR3 region: CASSLLPGEVDEQYF. Written as DNA, the CDR3 is TGTGCCAGCAGCTTGCTCCCCGGGGAGGTGGACGAGCAGTACTTC.

This clonotype came up many times. The V call is TRBV29-1, the J call TRBJ1-2; D not certain. The CDR3 extends over 12 amino acids. The germline V gene has CDR1 SQVTM and CDR2 ANQGSEA. V was clipped by 5 bases and J by 4 bases, with 11 bases between them. CDR3 sequence reads: CSVPGRLYGYTF. CDR3 DNA: TGCAGCGTTCCCGGAAGACTCTATGGCTACACCTTC.

As concerns this clonotype: With a much larger clone just one base away, this may be a read error. This CDR3 fails to terminate in the conserved phenylalanine or tryptophan, so it likely reflects a read error. The chain links TRBV18 to TRBJ2-3, with TRBD1 identical over 7 bases. The V gene's germline CDR1 is KGHSH and CDR2 LQKENI. With 6 bases clipped from V and 6 bases from J, the junction kept 6 bases outside the gene matches. The CDR3 sequence is 13 residues long. The CDR3 bases are TGTGCCAGCTCGCTTGACAGGGCCGATACGCAGTATTCT. Its protein product is CASSLDRADTQYS.

The chain employs TRBV5-1 and TRBJ2-3, with 7 positions matching TRBD1. The length of the CDR3 is 15 residues. The trim removed 4 bases at V and 2 bases at J, leaving 7 bases unmatched. Germline assignment: CDR1 SGHRS and CDR2 YFSETQ. CDR3 protein: CASSLLDRLTDTQYF. DNA for the CDR3: TGCGCCAGCAGCCTCCTGGACAGGCTCACAGATACGCAGTATTTT.

The chain combines TRBV2 with TRBJ2-5, with D unclear. Germline CDR1 is SNHLY and CDR2 is FYNNEI. This CDR3 spans 14 amino acids. Trimming removed 3 bases at V and 1 base at J, with 9 bases between. The CDR3 is CASSDLHPQETQYF. The CDR3 DNA reads TGTGCCAGCAGTGACCTGCACCCCCAAGAGACCCAGTACTTC. The full variable domain, its missing parts supplied by reference TRBV2 and TRBJ2-5, is EPEVTQTPSHQVTQMGQEVILRCVPISNHLYFYWYRQILGQKVEFLVSFYNNEISEKSEIFDDQFSVERPDGSNFTLKIRSTKLEDSAMYFCASSDLHPQETQYFGPGTRLLVL.

J is TRBJ2-4 and V is TRBV27; 13 bases line up with TRBD2. The end of the DNA fits TRBJ2-5 better, so the J call may be wrong. Germline CDR1 reads MNHEY; CDR2 reads SMNVEV (reference sequence). The CDR3 is 17 amino acids. This CDR3 reads CASRPLGLAGVKETQYF. For the CDR3, the DNA is TGTGCCAGCAGGCCCCTAGGACTAGCGGGAGTAAAAGAGACCCAGTACTTC.

This clonotype has a single count. A clone one base away is much larger, so this may be a read error. This rearrangement joins TRBV29-1 to TRBJ2-7; D is unclear. Per germline, CDR1 SQVTM and CDR2 ANQGSEA. V dropped 0 bases and J dropped 4 bases, with 13 bases sitting between them. This CDR3 contains 14 residues. In nucleotides, the CDR3 is TGCAGCGTTGAAGAGGGGATGCGCGAGTACGAGCAGTACTTC. This translates into CSVEEGMREYEQYF.

With regard to this clonotype: It may be a read error: a sequence one base away is much more abundant. The chain carries TRBV4-2 and TRBJ2-7; possible D gene TRBD1, 6 bases. Germline-derived CDR1 and CDR2 are LGHNA and YNFKEQ. This CDR3 is built from 17 residues. DNA for the CDR3: TGTGCCAGCAGCCAAGCCCCTGGGGGAGACAGGCCGACCGAGCAGTGCTTC. It codes for CASSQAPGGDRPTEQCF.

This chain connects TRBV18 to TRBJ2-5; 10 positions agree with TRBD1. Judging by the DNA end, TRBJ2-7 fits better; the J call may be wrong. Germline loops: CDR1 KGHSH, CDR2 LQKENI. This CDR3 has 14 residues. CDR3 amino acids: CASSPGTGVGEQYF. As DNA, the CDR3 is TGTGCCAGCTCCCCCGGGACAGGGGTGGGCGAGCAGTACTTC.

With regard to this clonotype: The junction differs from germline at one of its ends, possibly a read error. CDR3 bases: TGTGCCGGCAGCGCAACCCTGGGACAGTTATTCTCTGGGGCCAACGCCCTGACTTTC. This gives the protein CAGSATLGQLFSGANALTF. The J gene is TRBJ2-6, the V gene TRBV9; TRBD1 agrees at 7 bases. There are 19 residues in the CDR3. Germline V lookup: CDR1 SGDLS, CDR2 YYNGEE.

This clonotype was recorded many times. The genes are TRBV29-1 and TRBJ2-5; no clear D. This CDR3 is built from 13 residues. The V and J ends lost 3 bases and 3 bases respectively, with 11 bases between them. In germline, CDR1 is SQVTM, CDR2 ANQGSEA. CDR3 in amino acids: CSVDSIGEETQYF. DNA of the CDR3: TGCAGCGTTGACTCAATCGGCGAAGAGACCCAGTACTTC.

This rearrangement joins TRBV3-1 to TRBJ2-1, with D unclear. Germline-derived CDR1 and CDR2 are LGHDT and YNNKEL (reference sequence). This CDR3 is built from 15 residues. V gave up 4 bases and J gave up 9 bases, with 19 bases separating them. The CDR3 DNA reads TGTGCCAGCAGCCTTCAAGGTCTGTTGGGCGGTGAGCAGTTCTTC. This encodes CASSLQGLLGGEQFF.

A remark on this clonotype: This may be a read error: a much more frequent sequence differs by one nucleotide. The chain has TRBV7-9 and TRBJ2-7; 7 bases are shared with TRBD1. CDR1 SEHNR and CDR2 FQNEAQ come from the germline V gene (reference sequence). The CDR3 length is 17 residues. V lost 3 bases and J lost 10; bases outside the gene matches: 21. CDR3 sequence reads: CASSFSATGNLRINQYF. The CDR3 coding sequence is TGTGCCAGCAGCTTTTCGGCGACAGGGAACTTGAGGATTAACCAGTACTTC. Together with reference TRBV7-9 and TRBJ2-7, the CDR3 gives the full variable domain: DTGVSQNPRHKITKRGQNVTFRCDPISEHNRLYWYRQTLGQGPEFLTYFQNEAQLEKSRLLSDRFSAERPKGSFSTLEIQRTEQGDSAMYLCASSFSATGNLRINQYFGPGTRLTVT.

CDR3 sequence (DNA): TGTGCCAGCCGAAAATCCCAGGATAACACTGAAGCTTTCTTT. Translation: CASRKSQDNTEAFF. This chain links TRBV6-5 with TRBJ1-1; unclear D gene. V lost 8 bases and J 2 bases, leaving 15 bases between the germline ends. The CDR3 length is 14 residues. Germline CDR1 is MNHEY and CDR2 is SVGAGI.